The source of this TCR beta chain is a study of T cell responses to AZD1222 COVID-19 vaccine (dated by TCRdb to the early 2020s). With respect to the entire study: TCR sequencing was performed for approximately 240 trial participants, of whom around 200 were given two doses of AZD1222 and around 25 were given two doses of MenACWY control vaccine. Enrollment into the trials was organized by age into subgroups of 18-55, 56-69 and 70-plus years, and those subgroups contained about 160, 30 and 59 TCR-sequenced participants, respectively.

The CDR3 regions of human TCRbeta chains were analyzed by immunosequencing. As for how the authors treated the data: Repertoire TCRs were matched against a reference library of SARS-CoV-2-specific TCRs generated with the MIRA antigen-specificity platform. Breadth was defined as the fraction of unique TCRs that were SARS-CoV-2-associated, and depth was defined as the fraction of total T cells that were SARS-CoV-2-associated. Using the MIRA data, every spike-specific TCR was mapped to the spike region that the TCR reacted to and assigned to either a CD4 or a CD8 class. Log10-transformed breadth and depth values were compared by one-way ANOVA with Sidak's multiple comparisons tests. TCRdb provides this immuneACCESS table in a form limited to in-frame rearrangements. Some clones are lacking; in checked studies, under half of them reflect an unresolved V gene, and why the rest are absent is not known. The DNA was the basis for D and trimming; V, J and clone size are from that table. This sample gives about 120,000 clones in total; approximately 90% of them show up just once. The ten largest make up about 2.5% of the sample.

In the paper's terms, the time point label means: about 28 days (+/-7) after the second vaccine dose. AZD1222 recipients whose second dose came at about 4 weeks and those whose second dose came at about 12 weeks were combined into one group, since spike-specific TCR depth and breadth did not differ between the two schedules. Vaccinee samples came from UK trials COV001 and COV002, including a single-blind randomized controlled phase 2/3 trial of AZD1222 (ChAdOx1 nCoV-19) in healthy adults. Trial participant PBMC samples were collected at day 0 and day 28 after the second dose for TCRbeta chain sequencing. Concerning this clone itself: This clone's antigen is unknown. There are no base qualities to consult, and no much larger clone falls within one base.

Its CDR3 holds 13 amino acids, cysteine through phenylalanine. The retained sequence is limited to the CDR3, 39 bases, with the frame set at the first base. V lost 0 bases and J lost 9 bases; the stretch between them is 6 bases long. Overall study outcomes, separate from this receptor: Spike-specific TCR breadth and depth rose significantly after two AZD1222 doses compared with day 0 and with MenACWY recipients. Because no samples from the day 14 peak response were available, repertoires could be characterized only after the peak T cell response. CD4 TCRs associated with the vaccine covered the entire spike protein, and the dominant responses were in regions 160-218 and 743-854. In the small 56-69-year group, the increase in depth fell short of significance, most likely because of low power. Most participants were white British and females outnumbered males, and the authors suggested that clonal diversity may have been underestimated. Conclusions about previously exposed vaccinees were limited because only 6 or 7 AZD1222 recipients were SARS-CoV-2 seropositive at baseline. Reportedly, almost half of the unique spike-specific TCRs recognized epitopes lying outside the regions that are mutated in the B.1.351 and B.1.1.7 variants.

This sequence uses TRBV12-3 or TRBV12-4 and TRBJ1-6; TRBD1 is perhaps the D gene, given 5 matching bases. The sequence was collected from an adult who received the AZD1222 COVID-19 vaccine. The material sequenced was peripheral blood, taken 28 days after the second AZD1222 dose. Here the CDR3 is given as CASSLAQGSPLHF. The nucleotide sequence is TGTGCCAGCAGTTTAGCGCAGGGTTCACCCCTCCACTTT.